These 27 T cell receptor beta chains were all obtained from the same sample, sequenced in a study of CD8 T cells in ankylosing spondylitis. TCRdb reprocessed the 5' RACE reads via MiXCR and lists one record per CDR3 protein. The sample includes 200,000 to 250,000 distinct CDR3 sequences, around 20% of them seen just once. Antigens for these TCRs are unknown. Study-level findings and limits: Blood of patients with ankylosing spondylitis appeared to be characterized by a TCR beta motif of roughly eight highly homologous variants.

Sequencing was done on a sample of blood, either unsorted or a sorted T cell fraction (not recorded which). The receptors come from a male donor with ankylosing spondylitis.

The V and J genes are TRBV4-1 and TRBJ2-7; the D is unclear. Trimming took off 1 base at V and 3 bases at J, with 10 bases between the two ends. The CDR3 loop spans 14 amino acids. Germline V gene lookup returns CDR1 MGHRA and CDR2 YSYEKL. CDR3 bases: TGCGCCAGCAGCCAAGTGCCCAGAGGCTACGAGCAGTACTTC. It specifies CASSQVPRGYEQYF.

This clonotype was seen just once. V gene TRBV7-8 combines with J gene TRBJ1-2; D might be TRBD1 (5 bases). V was cut by 1 base and J by 6 bases, with 15 bases left in between. CDR3 size: 15 residues. CDR1 SGHVS and CDR2 FQNEAQ come from the germline V gene. CDR3 nucleotides: TGTGCCAGCAGCTTAGGTCTTGGGGCCACTAATGGCTACACCTTC. Translating gives CASSLGLGATNGYTF.

This clonotype was detected only a few times. This CDR3 reads CSARDFHPYEQYF. Written as DNA, the CDR3 is TGCAGTGCTCGGGACTTCCATCCCTACGAGCAGTACTTC. The chain joins TRBV20-1 to TRBJ2-7, with a tentative D call TRBD2 (6 bases). There are 13 residues in the CDR3. The ends were cut back, 5 bases at V and 2 bases at J, with 13 bases in the middle. Germline loops: CDR1 DFQATT, CDR2 SNEGSKA (reference sequence).

This rearrangement joins TRBV29-1 to TRBJ2-1; 12 bases match TRBD2. J was trimmed by 8 bases and V by 4 bases; bases with no gene match: 15. This CDR3 comprises 17 residues. Germline values: CDR1 SQVTM, CDR2 ANQGSEA. In DNA form, the CDR3 reads TGCAGCGTTGGTCCTAGCGGGGGGGCCATGATTGGAGATGAGCAGTTCTTC. Its translation: CSVGPSGGAMIGDEQFF.

V usage is TRBV20-1 and J usage is TRBJ1-1; D is unresolved. There are 12 residues in the CDR3. The V gene lost 6 bases and the J gene lost 4 bases, with 12 bases spanning the gap. Germline assignment: CDR1 DFQATT and CDR2 SNEGSKA (reference sequence). The CDR3 bases are TGCAGTGCCAAGGCTTTGGGCACTGAAGCTTTCTTT. Residues: CSAKALGTEAFF.

This clonotype was counted a few times. J is TRBJ1-5 and V is TRBV5-6; D is possibly TRBD1 (6 bases). The CDR3 is 15 residues long. Germline CDR1 is SGHDT and CDR2 is YYEEEE. V lost 4 bases to trimming and J lost 5 bases, with 16 bases between them. This CDR3 is CASSPSPSGDQPQHF. CDR3 nucleotides: TGTGCCAGCAGCCCATCCCCTTCAGGGGATCAGCCCCAGCATTTT.

CDR3 DNA: TGCGCCAGCAGCTTGTATTTGTCCGGTAACTATGGCTACACCTTC. Protein: CASSLYLSGNYGYTF. This rearrangement joins TRBV5-1 to TRBJ1-2; D ambiguous. V gave up 1 base and J gave up 1 base, with 11 bases separating them. The CDR3 is 15 amino acids. Germline CDR1 SGHRS, CDR2 YFSETQ.

This clonotype was seen only a few times. The chain has TRBV10-3 and TRBJ2-7; perhaps TRBD2 as D (6 bases). Trimming cost V 10 bases and J 0 bases, with 13 bases left between them. The germline gives CDR1 ENHRY, CDR2 SYGVKD. The CDR3 has 13 residues. The CDR3 region is CATGPGGSYEQYF. The CDR3 DNA sequence: TGTGCCACCGGACCCGGGGGCTCCTACGAGCAGTACTTC.

Only a few counts were recorded for this clonotype. CDR3 region: CASSSPDLEVVGGDHNEQFF. In DNA form, the CDR3 reads TGCGCCAGCAGCTCCCCCGATCTAGAAGTGGTGGGGGGGGACCACAATGAGCAGTTCTTC. The chain employs TRBV5-1 and TRBJ2-1, with TRBD2 identical over 7 bases. This CDR3 spans 20 amino acids. Germline CDR1 is SGHRS and CDR2 is YFSETQ. V lost 3 bases to trimming and J lost 5 bases; unmatched junction nucleotides: 23.

A note on this clonotype: One junction end disagrees with the germline gene, perhaps due to a read error. The rearrangement joins TRBV6-5 to TRBJ2-7; a weak D match, TRBD2 (6 bases). Germline CDR1 reads MNHEY; CDR2 reads SVGAGI. The CDR3 is made up of 14 amino acids. CDR3 loop: CASSDSGLFYEQYF. Here the CDR3 DNA reads TGTGCCAGCAGTGACTCGGGACTCTTCTACGAGCAGTACTTC.

The chain employs TRBV29-1 and TRBJ2-2, with TRBD1 matching 8 bases. CDR1 and CDR2 (germline): SQVTM, ANQGSEA. The CDR3 consists of 14 residues. V trimming: 6 bases; J trimming: 1 base; junction bases outside the gene matches: 4. The DNA for the CDR3 is TGCAGCGTGAGGGACAGGATGAACACCGGGGAGCTGTTTTTT. It codes for CSVRDRMNTGELFF.

This clonotype was seen at least ten times. The chain combines TRBV12-3 or TRBV12-4 with TRBJ2-1, with 7 bases lining up with TRBD1. The ends lost 5 bases at V and 5 bases at J; junction bases unmatched: 6. The CDR3 covers 14 residues. CDR3: CASSPRQGNNEQFF. DNA for the CDR3: TGTGCCAGCAGTCCCCGACAGGGTAACAATGAGCAGTTCTTC.

This chain links TRBV20-1 with TRBJ2-7; unclear D gene. The V gene lost 0 bases and the J gene lost 2 bases, with 14 bases spanning the gap. CDR1 DFQATT and CDR2 SNEGSKA come from the germline V gene (reference sequence). This CDR3 is 15 amino acids long. CDR3 protein: CSARDPPRLAYEQYF. The CDR3, as DNA: TGCAGTGCTAGAGATCCCCCTCGGTTGGCCTACGAGCAGTACTTC.

This clonotype appeared a few times. The chain is built from TRBV11-2 and TRBJ1-1, with D uncertain. In germline, CDR1 is SGHAT, CDR2 FQNNGV. V was pared by 2 bases and J by 1 base, with 8 bases between. The CDR3 extends over 14 amino acids. CDR3 protein: CASSLPTENTEAFF. The CDR3 DNA follows: TGTGCCAGCAGCTTACCGACGGAGAACACTGAAGCTTTCTTT.

J is TRBJ2-7 and V is TRBV27; D gene ambiguous. From germline, CDR1 is MNHEY and CDR2 SMNVEV (reference sequence). The CDR3 is 12 amino acids. The V and J ends lost 5 bases and 2 bases respectively, with 7 bases between them. The CDR3 DNA sequence: TGTGCCAGCAGTCCGTCGGCCTACGAGCAGTACTTC. Translating gives CASSPSAYEQYF.

A few counts support this clonotype. The chain uses TRBV4-3 and TRBJ2-1; unclear D gene. Trimming took 0 bases from V and 0 from J, leaving 3 bases between them. Germline V gives CDR1 LGHNA, CDR2 YSLEER. This CDR3 contains 14 residues. CDR3 region: CASSQDNSYNEQFF. Here the CDR3 DNA reads TGCGCCAGCAGCCAAGATAACTCCTACAATGAGCAGTTCTTC.

The V and J genes are TRBV12-3 or TRBV12-4 and TRBJ2-7; D is unclear. V was pared by 6 bases and J by 2 bases, with 8 bases between. The CDR3 is 12 amino acids. This CDR3 reads CASRGDTYEQYF. CDR3 nucleotide sequence: TGTGCCAGCAGAGGCGATACCTACGAGCAGTACTTC.

V is TRBV27 and J is TRBJ2-1, with D possibly TRBD2 on 6 matching bases. The CDR3 consists of 16 residues. Germline loops: CDR1 MNHEY, CDR2 SMNVEV (reference sequence). Trimming stripped 5 bases from V and 2 bases from J, with 16 bases between. In DNA form, the CDR3 reads TGTGCCAGCAGTCCCTGGCCCGGGGGAACCTACAATGAGCAGTTCTTC. Translating it yields CASSPWPGGTYNEQFF.

This clonotype came up a few times. This rearrangement joins TRBV6-1 to TRBJ1-5; 8 bases are a match to TRBD1. The V gene end was trimmed by 3 bases and the J gene end by 3 bases; junction bases not matched to a gene: 13. The CDR3 consists of 18 residues. Per germline, CDR1 MNHNS and CDR2 SASEGT. CDR3 loop: CASSDVPFLDRDNQPQHF. The CDR3 DNA is TGTGCCAGCAGTGATGTTCCATTTCTGGACAGGGACAATCAGCCCCAGCATTTT.

V gene TRBV7-9 combines with J gene TRBJ2-1; 8 positions agree with TRBD1. The CDR3 loop spans 15 amino acids. With 1 base clipped from V and 4 bases from J, the junction kept 3 bases outside the gene matches. Per the germline V gene, CDR1 is SEHNR and CDR2 is FQNEAQ (reference sequence). CDR3 amino acids: CASSLVHRGYNEQFF. The CDR3 DNA is TGTGCCAGCAGCTTAGTACACAGGGGGTACAATGAGCAGTTCTTC.

This clonotype was seen a few times. The chain couples TRBV30 to TRBJ2-7; TRBD2 agrees at 13 bases. V was clipped by 1 base and J by 7 bases; unmatched bases: 1. The germline V gene has CDR1 GTSNPN and CDR2 SVGIG (reference sequence). This CDR3 region has 13 residues. The CDR3 sequence is CAWSGLAGGEQYF. The DNA of the CDR3 is TGTGCCTGGAGTGGACTAGCGGGAGGTGAGCAGTACTTC.

This clonotype was detected a few times. The V call is TRBV11-2, the J call TRBJ2-1; D unclear. The V gene lost 3 bases and the J gene lost 5 bases, with 8 bases spanning the gap. This CDR3 has 13 amino acids. Germline V gene data show CDR1 as SGHAT and CDR2 as FQNNGV. The CDR3 sequence is CASSFLVDNEQFF. CDR3 in DNA: TGTGCCAGCAGCTTTTTGGTTGACAATGAGCAGTTCTTC.

V gene TRBV29-1 combines with J gene TRBJ1-1; 7 bases are a match to TRBD1. The CDR3 consists of 14 residues. CDR1 is SQVTM and CDR2 is ANQGSEA in the germline V gene. After removal of 6 bases from V and 2 bases from J, the junction contained 9 bases not matched to a gene. The CDR3 is CSVGQARGNTEAFF. CDR3 DNA sequence: TGCAGCGTCGGACAGGCTAGGGGTAACACTGAAGCTTTCTTT.

V and J are TRBV12-3 or TRBV12-4 and TRBJ1-4; no reliable D call. The CDR3 loop spans 15 amino acids. V dropped 1 base and J dropped 0 bases, with 6 bases sitting between them. The CDR3 loop reads CASSLDTATNEKLFF. CDR3 DNA sequence: TGTGCCAGCAGTTTAGATACAGCAACTAATGAAAAACTGTTTTTT.

The CDR3 spells CASSYTGIGGYTF. Here the CDR3 DNA reads TGTGCCAGCAGTTATACAGGGATCGGCGGCTACACCTTC. The chain couples TRBV13 to TRBJ1-2; D is possibly TRBD1 (6 bases). Germline CDR1 is PRHDT and CDR2 is FYEKMQ (reference sequence). V lost 6 bases and J lost 8, with 16 bases in between. The CDR3 totals 13 residues.

This clonotype was counted a few times. The chain is built from TRBV20-1 and TRBJ2-5; TRBD2 agrees at 9 bases. The CDR3 runs 14 residues. With V trimmed by 3 bases and J by 5 bases, 7 bases remained unmatched. Germline values: CDR1 DFQATT, CDR2 SNEGSKA (reference sequence). The CDR3 loop is CSARPSGMEETQYF. CDR3 DNA: TGCAGTGCTAGGCCTAGCGGGATGGAGGAGACCCAGTACTTC.

A few counts support this clonotype. The V gene is TRBV27, the J gene TRBJ2-7, with 9 positions matching TRBD2. From germline, CDR1 is MNHEY and CDR2 SMNVEV (reference sequence). CDR3 length: 16 amino acids. Trimming cost V 6 bases and J 3 bases; bases outside gene matches: 12. CDR3 sequence (DNA): TGTGCCAGCAGCCCCTCTAGCGGGATCGTGGTCTACGAGCAGTACTTC. Translation: CASSPSSGIVVYEQYF.